This is a list of T cell receptor beta chains from one sample in a study of blood T cell repertoires in COVID-19. TCRdb's table, derived via immunoSEQ multiplex PCR, lists solely in-frame clones and lacks some. The repertoire has about 230,000 clones, more than 75% of them found once; the top ten carry 0.98%. The sample taken for sequencing was peripheral blood. These receptors all stem from a man in his forties or fifties with acute or convalescent COVID-19. Both conserved end residues are part of each CDR3. The D gene is left open where the match is weak. Size is omitted from some rows. Given values are once, few, many or a class for expanded clones.

TRBV6-5,-,TRBJ1-1,-,CASKQGWGNTEAFF,TGTGCCAGCAAGCAGGGGTGGGGGAACACTGAAGCTTTCTTT
TRBV4-1,-,TRBJ1-5,TRBD1,CASSHRTGGRQPQHF,TGCGCCAGCAGCCACAGGACAGGGGGCAGACAGCCCCAGCATTTT
TRBV9,-,TRBJ1-2,-,CASQGIDNYGYTF,TGTGCCTCTCAGGGAATTGATAACTATGGCTACACCTTC
TRBV18,-,TRBJ1-2,TRBD1,CASSPRGQGEGYGYTF,TGTGCCAGCTCACCACGGGGACAGGGGGAAGGCTATGGCTACACCTTC
TRBV9,-,TRBJ1-1,-,CASSVDHNTEAFF,TGTGCCAGCAGCGTAGATCATAACACTGAAGCTTTCTTT
TRBV2,-,TRBJ1-2,TRBD1,CTSSQTGPKSGGYTF,TGTACCAGCAGTCAGACAGGGCCCAAAAGCGGAGGCTACACCTTC
TRBV18,-,TRBJ1-2,-,CASSPDGGYGYTF,TGTGCCAGCTCCCCCGACGGGGGGTATGGCTACACCTTC
TRBV3-1/TRBV3-2,-,TRBJ1-1,-,CASTLTPSTEAFF,TGTGCCAGCACCCTGACACCTTCGACTGAAGCTTTCTTT
TRBV7-2,once,TRBJ1-2,TRBD1,CASTLSSNRGNGYTF,TGTGCCAGCACCCTATCGTCTAACAGGGGAAATGGCTACACCTTC
TRBV7-2,-,TRBJ1-5,TRBD1,CASSYLTGAWPQHF,TGTGCCAGCAGCTACCTGACAGGGGCCTGGCCCCAGCATTTT
TRBV4-1,-,TRBJ1-2,-,CASSQVSDSKYGYTF,TGCGCCAGCAGCCAAGTCTCCGACAGCAAATATGGCTACACCTTC
TRBV6-5,few,TRBJ1-6,TRBD1,CASSSGQGYNSPLHF,TGTGCCAGCAGTTCCGGACAGGGCTATAATTCACCCCTCCACTTT
TRBV29-1,-,TRBJ2-6,-,CSVGGVSGANVLTF,TGCAGCGTGGGGGGAGTCTCTGGGGCCAACGTCCTGACTTTC
TRBV5-1,-,TRBJ2-4,TRBD2,CASSWGLAGGPGNIQYF,TGCGCCAGCAGCTGGGGACTAGCGGGGGGGCCGGGAAACATTCAGTACTTC
TRBV27,-,TRBJ2-3,TRBD2,CASSLGSGGQQTQYF,TGTGCCAGCAGTTTAGGTAGCGGGGGCCAGCAGACGCAGTATTTT
TRBV25-1,-,TRBJ2-5,TRBD1,CASSGDREETQYF,TGTGCCAGCAGTGGGGACAGGGAAGAGACCCAGTACTTC
TRBV6-5,-,TRBJ1-1,-,CASSYGSQGGNTEAFF,TGTGCCAGCAGTTACGGTTCACAAGGAGGGAACACTGAAGCTTTCTTT
TRBV7-3,few,TRBJ2-7,TRBD2,CASSRTSGYEQYF,TGTGCCAGCAGCCGGACTAGCGGCTACGAGCAGTACTTC
TRBV28,few,TRBJ1-1,-,CASSLVRQRSTEAFF,TGTGCCAGCAGTTTAGTCCGCCAGAGGAGCACTGAAGCTTTCTTT
TRBV29-1,-,TRBJ1-5,-,CSVGEGSQPQHF,TGCAGCGTTGGCGAAGGGAGTCAGCCCCAGCATTTT
TRBV15,-,TRBJ2-7,TRBD1,CATSRPGQGSYEQYF,TGTGCCACCAGCAGACCGGGACAGGGATCCTACGAGCAGTACTTC
TRBV9,-,TRBJ2-3,-,CASSPHSVITDTQYF,TGTGCCAGCAGCCCCCATTCAGTGATCACAGATACGCAGTATTTT
TRBV10-1,-,TRBJ1-1,TRBD1,CASSESGQGDTEAFF,TGCGCCAGCAGTGAGTCAGGACAGGGGGACACTGAAGCTTTCTTT
TRBV5-8,-,TRBJ1-1,-,CASSRLRGTAFF,TGTGCCAGCAGCCGGTTGCGGGGTACAGCTTTCTTT
TRBV3-1/TRBV3-2,-,TRBJ2-5,-,CASSQEYSETQYF,TGTGCCAGCAGCCAAGAATATAGTGAGACCCAGTACTTC
TRBV12-3/TRBV12-4,-,TRBJ1-2,-,CASSLEGNYGYTF,TGTGCCAGCAGTTTAGAGGGGAACTATGGCTACACCTTC
TRBV5-6,-,TRBJ1-5,-,CASSLYGTKPQHF,TGTGCCAGCAGCTTGTACGGTACCAAGCCCCAGCATTTT
TRBV29-1,-,TRBJ1-2,TRBD1,CSVEDPPGGRGYTF,TGCAGCGTTGAAGATCCCCCAGGGGGTCGGGGCTACACCTTC
TRBV3-1/TRBV3-2,-,TRBJ1-2,TRBD1,CASSQDGRGHYGYTF,TGTGCCAGCAGCCAAGATGGCAGGGGGCACTATGGCTACACCTTC
TRBV19,-,TRBJ2-5,TRBD2,CASSFSGTTQETQYF,TGTGCCAGTAGTTTCTCGGGGACTACTCAAGAGACCCAGTACTTC
TRBV12-3/TRBV12-4,-,TRBJ2-7,-,CASSSQRAYEQYF,TGTGCCAGCAGTTCCCAGCGAGCCTACGAGCAGTACTTC
TRBV4-1,-,TRBJ2-1,-,CASSPAGLGGEQFF,TGCGCCAGCAGCCCCGCGGGACTTGGGGGTGAGCAGTTCTTC
TRBV23-1,-,TRBJ1-1,-,CASSQSRGKSEAFF,TGCGCCAGCAGTCAAAGCCGAGGGAAGTCTGAAGCTTTCTTT
TRBV5-1,-,TRBJ1-4,-,CASGLQGVNEKLFF,TGCGCCAGCGGTTTACAGGGAGTTAATGAAAAACTGTTTTTT
TRBV4-1,-,TRBJ1-2,-,CASSQAGGYNYGYTF,TGCGCCAGCAGCCAAGCCGGGGGGTATAACTATGGCTACACCTTC
TRBV11-1,-,TRBJ1-1,-,CASSLIQNTEAFF,TGTGCCAGCAGCTTAATACAGAACACTGAAGCTTTCTTT
TRBV19,-,TRBJ1-3,-,CASSIKATGNTIYF,TGTGCCAGTAGTATAAAAGCGACGGGAAACACCATATATTTT
TRBV15,-,TRBJ2-7,TRBD2,CATSRVETSGGYEQYF,TGTGCCACCAGCAGAGTTGAAACTAGCGGGGGTTACGAGCAGTACTTC
TRBV6-5,-,TRBJ1-1,-,CAALGHSNTEAFF,TGTGCCGCCCTGGGACATTCGAACACTGAAGCTTTCTTT
TRBV7-7,-,TRBJ1-4,TRBD1,CASSRRDSVSNEKLFF,TGTGCCAGCAGCAGGCGGGACAGCGTTTCGAATGAAAAACTGTTTTTT